Sequencing of this T cell receptor beta chain was carried out in a study of cytomegalovirus exposure and HLA in healthy donors. About the research overall: When about 400 donors were genotyped, roughly 82% of them were found to fall in the Caucasian-associated ancestry cluster.

The CDR3 is 14 residues long. Looked up from germline, CDR1 is SNHLY and CDR2 is FYNNEI. V lost 3 bases, J lost 4 bases, and 12 bases lay in between. PCR amplification relied on 60 Vbeta primers (plus 13 Jbeta primers). Authors' analysis steps: Later analysis identified 88 million or so unique TCR beta chains, about 12 million shared. Assay: immunoSEQ multiplex PCR; the TCRdb copy retains only in-frame clones and omits some. V and J calls and clone size come straight from that table; D and trimming were deduced from the DNA. The profile shows about 130,000 clones, roughly 74% of them singletons. Samples came from healthy bone marrow donors.

The clonotype comes from a woman aged 45-65 years in good health and CMV-seropositive. The rearrangement uses TRBV2 and TRBJ1-1, with no clear D. The sample was PBMCs. The CDR3 protein is CASSETRPLTEAFF. CDR3 bases: TGTGCCAGCAGTGAGACCAGGCCGCTCACTGAAGCTTTCTTT.